A selection of T cell receptor beta chains follows, all from one sample in a study of spatial heterogeneity in lung cancer. Via MiXCR, TCRdb re-called the 5' RACE reads, giving one row per CDR3 protein. This sample has about 56,000 distinct CDR3 sequences, with roughly 8% found just once. Sequences were derived from PBMCs, sampled at surgery. These receptors all stem from a female donor with early-stage non-small cell lung cancer. Both conserved end residues are part of each CDR3. Fields, in order: clone size, V gene, D gene, J gene, CDR3 DNA, CDR3 protein. D genes are given only for firm matches. Rows give clone size only sometimes, using once, few, many, or a class for an expanded clone.

clone_size: many; v_call: TRBV7-9; d_call: TRBD2; j_call: TRBJ2-1; cdr3_nt: TGTGCCAGCAGCCCAGGACTAGCGGGAGTAAGAAATGAGCAGTTCTTC; cdr3_aa: CASSPGLAGVRNEQFF
clone_size: .; v_call: TRBV12-3/TRBV12-4; d_call: .; j_call: TRBJ2-3; cdr3_nt: TGTGCCAGCAGTTTAGGGGCCCCCGGGACTTGCGGGGTCGAAGATACGCAGTATTTT; cdr3_aa: CASSLGAPGTCGVEDTQYF
clone_size: many; v_call: TRBV6-5; d_call: .; j_call: TRBJ1-1; cdr3_nt: TGTGCCAGCAGTTACGACGGAGGGAACACTGAAGCTTTCTTT; cdr3_aa: CASSYDGGNTEAFF
clone_size: many; v_call: TRBV12-3/TRBV12-4; d_call: .; j_call: TRBJ1-6; cdr3_nt: TGTGCCAGCAGCCTCCAGATATCAAATTCACCCCTCCACTTT; cdr3_aa: CASSLQISNSPLHF
clone_size: few; v_call: TRBV3-1; d_call: TRBD2; j_call: TRBJ2-1; cdr3_nt: TGTGCCAGCAGCCCCCTGGGCGGGGGCTACAATGAGCAGTTCTTC; cdr3_aa: CASSPLGGGYNEQFF
clone_size: .; v_call: TRBV5-1; d_call: TRBD1; j_call: TRBJ2-5; cdr3_nt: TGCGCCAGCAGCTTGGACGGGACAGCTCAAGAGACCCAGTACTTC; cdr3_aa: CASSLDGTAQETQYF
clone_size: few; v_call: TRBV5-1; d_call: .; j_call: TRBJ1-2; cdr3_nt: TGCGCCAGTAGAATTTCAACGGGGGACTATGGCTACACCTTC; cdr3_aa: CASRISTGDYGYTF
clone_size: .; v_call: TRBV10-3; d_call: TRBD1; j_call: TRBJ1-1; cdr3_nt: TGTGCCATCAGTGCGGACAGGGCGTTGAACACTGAAGCTTTCTTT; cdr3_aa: CAISADRALNTEAFF
clone_size: many; v_call: TRBV9; d_call: .; j_call: TRBJ2-1; cdr3_nt: TGTGCCAGCAGCCCGCGGGCCACGGGGTACAATGAGCAGTTCTTC; cdr3_aa: CASSPRATGYNEQFF
clone_size: few; v_call: TRBV20-1; d_call: TRBD2; j_call: TRBJ2-2; cdr3_nt: TGCAGTGCGGGACTAGCGGGAGGGCCAGTCACCGGGGAGCTGTTTTTT; cdr3_aa: CSAGLAGGPVTGELFF
clone_size: .; v_call: TRBV9; d_call: .; j_call: TRBJ2-1; cdr3_nt: TGTGCCAGCAGCGTAGAAGGGGGGCAGGTCAATGAGCAGTTCTTC; cdr3_aa: CASSVEGGQVNEQFF
clone_size: many; v_call: TRBV3-1; d_call: .; j_call: TRBJ1-1; cdr3_nt: TGTGCCAGCAGCCAAGATGAGGTGTCTGAAGCTTTCTTT; cdr3_aa: CASSQDEVSEAFF
clone_size: .; v_call: TRBV14; d_call: .; j_call: TRBJ2-2; cdr3_nt: TGTGCCAGCAGCCAAGATGCGGGCACCGGGGAGCTGTTTTTT; cdr3_aa: CASSQDAGTGELFF
clone_size: .; v_call: TRBV4-2; d_call: .; j_call: TRBJ1-4; cdr3_nt: TGTGCCAGCAGCCAGACCCTAAAGGGGACCTCAAATGAAAAACTGTTTTTT; cdr3_aa: CASSQTLKGTSNEKLFF
clone_size: many; v_call: TRBV20-1; d_call: TRBD1; j_call: TRBJ2-1; cdr3_nt: TGCAGTGCTACTTACGTCCCGGGACAGGGGAAATGGATAATTGAGCAGTTCTTC; cdr3_aa: CSATYVPGQGKWIIEQFF
clone_size: .; v_call: TRBV27; d_call: TRBD1; j_call: TRBJ2-1; cdr3_nt: TGTGCCAGCAGTTTTAAGAACGCCGGGACAGGGGGAGGGGACCTTTGGGGCTACAATGAGCAGTTCTTC; cdr3_aa: CASSFKNAGTGGGDLWGYNEQFF
clone_size: few; v_call: TRBV6-5; d_call: .; j_call: TRBJ1-2; cdr3_nt: TGTGCCAGCAGTTACTCGAAACAGTCAACGGGAGGCTACACCTTC; cdr3_aa: CASSYSKQSTGGYTF